This TCR beta chain was documented in a study of T cell responses to AZD1222 COVID-19 vaccine. Study-level points and caveats: Receipt of two AZD1222 doses was followed by a rise in Spike-specific TCR breadth and depth. Females made up more of the donors, who were largely white British, and clonal diversity may have come out too low. There were vaccine-associated CD4 TCRs across spike, dominant at 160-218 and 743-854. Unmutated variant regions are reportedly targeted by nearly half of spike-specific TCRs.

About this clone itself: Antigen unknown.

Sequencing used immunoSEQ multiplex PCR; TCRdb keeps in-frame clones, though not all of them. This repertoire shows approximately 220,000 clones, around 93% found once; its top ten account for about 1%. V was pared by 4 bases and J by 11 bases, with 12 bases between. Per germline, CDR1 SGHTA and CDR2 FQGNSA. The CDR3 runs 13 residues. The sample consisted of peripheral blood, taken on day 0 of MenACWY control vaccination. The V call is TRBV7-2, the J call TRBJ1-6; a possible D gene is TRBD1 (6 bases). The sequence came from an adult in good health. This CDR3 reads CASSWAGDTPLHF. For the CDR3, the DNA is TGTGCCAGCAGCTGGGCAGGGGACACACCCCTCCACTTT.